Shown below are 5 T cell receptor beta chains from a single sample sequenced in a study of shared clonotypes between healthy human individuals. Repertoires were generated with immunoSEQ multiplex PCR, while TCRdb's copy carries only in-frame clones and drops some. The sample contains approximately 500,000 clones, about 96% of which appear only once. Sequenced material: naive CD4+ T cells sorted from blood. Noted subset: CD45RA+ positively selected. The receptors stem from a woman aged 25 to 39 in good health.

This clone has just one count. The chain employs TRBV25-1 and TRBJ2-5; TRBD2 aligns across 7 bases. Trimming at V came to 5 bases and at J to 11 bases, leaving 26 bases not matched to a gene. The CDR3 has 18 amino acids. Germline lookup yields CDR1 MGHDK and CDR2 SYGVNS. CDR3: CASSPWIAGDPRGVEQYF. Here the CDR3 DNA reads TGTGCCAGCAGTCCCTGGATAGCGGGTGACCCCCGGGGGGTAGAGCAGTACTTC.

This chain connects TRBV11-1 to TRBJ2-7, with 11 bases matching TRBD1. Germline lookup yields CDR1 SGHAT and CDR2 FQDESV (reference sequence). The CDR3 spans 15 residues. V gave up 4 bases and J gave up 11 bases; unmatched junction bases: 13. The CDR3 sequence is CASSSGQGAFHAEYF. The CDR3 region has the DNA TGTGCCAGCAGCTCAGGACAGGGGGCGTTTCATGCGGAGTACTTC.

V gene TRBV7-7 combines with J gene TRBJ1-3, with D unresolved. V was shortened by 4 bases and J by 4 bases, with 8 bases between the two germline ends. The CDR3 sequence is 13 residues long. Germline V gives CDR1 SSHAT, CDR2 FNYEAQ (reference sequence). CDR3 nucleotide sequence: TGTGCCAGCAGCTCCCGGTTAGGAAACACCATATATTTT. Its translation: CASSSRLGNTIYF.

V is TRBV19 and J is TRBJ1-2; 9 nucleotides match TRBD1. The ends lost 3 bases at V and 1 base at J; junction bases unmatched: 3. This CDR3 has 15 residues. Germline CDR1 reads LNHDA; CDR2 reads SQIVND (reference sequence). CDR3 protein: CASSISGQGNYGYTF. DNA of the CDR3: TGTGCCAGTAGTATCTCGGGACAGGGTAACTATGGCTACACCTTC.

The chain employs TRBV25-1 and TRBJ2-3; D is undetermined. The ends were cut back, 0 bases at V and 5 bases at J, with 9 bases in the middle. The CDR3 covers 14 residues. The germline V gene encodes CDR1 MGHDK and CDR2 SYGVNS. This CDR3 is CASSEYQPRDTQYF. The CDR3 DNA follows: TGTGCCAGCAGTGAATATCAGCCCCGAGATACGCAGTATTTT.